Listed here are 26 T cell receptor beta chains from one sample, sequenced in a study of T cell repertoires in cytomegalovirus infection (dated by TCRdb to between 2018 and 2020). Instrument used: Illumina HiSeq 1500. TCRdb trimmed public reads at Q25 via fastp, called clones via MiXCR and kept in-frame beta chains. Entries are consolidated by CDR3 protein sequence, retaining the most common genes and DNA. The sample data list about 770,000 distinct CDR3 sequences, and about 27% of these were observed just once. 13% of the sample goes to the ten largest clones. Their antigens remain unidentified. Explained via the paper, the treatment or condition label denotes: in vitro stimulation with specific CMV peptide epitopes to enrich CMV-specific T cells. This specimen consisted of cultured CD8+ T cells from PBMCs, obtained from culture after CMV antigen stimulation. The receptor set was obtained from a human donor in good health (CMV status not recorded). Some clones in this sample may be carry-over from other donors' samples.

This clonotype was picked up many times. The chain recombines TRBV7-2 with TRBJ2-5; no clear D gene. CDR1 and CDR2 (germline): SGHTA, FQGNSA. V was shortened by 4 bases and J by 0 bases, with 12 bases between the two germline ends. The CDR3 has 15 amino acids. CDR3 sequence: CASSSRPAYQETQYF. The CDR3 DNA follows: TGTGCCAGCAGCTCCCGCCCGGCGTACCAAGAGACCCAGTACTTC.

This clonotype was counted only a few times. CDR3 coding DNA: TGTGCCAGTAGTCCTCGGGGAGGAGGCGTCACTGAAGCTTTCTTT. This sequence encodes CASSPRGGGVTEAFF. This sequence joins TRBV19 and TRBJ1-1; no reliable D call. Germline CDR1 LNHDA, CDR2 SQIVND (reference sequence). The CDR3 totals 15 residues. Deletions cut 5 bases from V and 4 bases from J, with 17 bases between.

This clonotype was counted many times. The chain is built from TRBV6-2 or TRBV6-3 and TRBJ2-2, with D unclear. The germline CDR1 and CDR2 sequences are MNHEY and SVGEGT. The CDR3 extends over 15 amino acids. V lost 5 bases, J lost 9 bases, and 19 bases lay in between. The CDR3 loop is CASSKHEDGPRELFF. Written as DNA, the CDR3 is TGTGCCAGCAGTAAACACGAGGACGGACCGAGGGAGCTGTTTTTT.

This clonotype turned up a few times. The CDR3 nucleotides are TGTGCCAGCAGTTTAGACAGTCGGACCTACGAGCAGTACTTC. Translating gives CASSLDSRTYEQYF. The V gene is TRBV12-3 or TRBV12-4, the J gene TRBJ2-7; D is unresolved. The CDR3 runs 14 residues. V lost 1 base and J lost 2, with 9 bases in between.

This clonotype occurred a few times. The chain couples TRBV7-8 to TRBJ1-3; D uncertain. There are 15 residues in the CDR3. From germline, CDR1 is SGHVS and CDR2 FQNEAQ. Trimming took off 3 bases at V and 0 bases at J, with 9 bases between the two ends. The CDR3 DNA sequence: TGTGCCAGCAGCTTTTTGGGAAGCTCTGGAAACACCATATATTTT. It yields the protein CASSFLGSSGNTIYF.

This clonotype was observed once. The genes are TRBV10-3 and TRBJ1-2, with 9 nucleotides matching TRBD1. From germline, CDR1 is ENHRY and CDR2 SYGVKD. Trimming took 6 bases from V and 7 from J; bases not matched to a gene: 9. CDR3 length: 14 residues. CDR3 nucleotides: TGTGCCATCAGCCCCCCGGGACAGGGTCTTGGCTACACCTTC. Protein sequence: CAISPPGQGLGYTF.

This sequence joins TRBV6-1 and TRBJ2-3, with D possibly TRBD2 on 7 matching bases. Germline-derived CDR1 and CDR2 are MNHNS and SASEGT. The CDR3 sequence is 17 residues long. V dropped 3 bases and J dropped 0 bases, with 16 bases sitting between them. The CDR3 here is CASSEPRGASSTDTQYF. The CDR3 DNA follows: TGTGCCAGCAGTGAGCCACGGGGGGCTTCTAGCACAGATACGCAGTATTTT.

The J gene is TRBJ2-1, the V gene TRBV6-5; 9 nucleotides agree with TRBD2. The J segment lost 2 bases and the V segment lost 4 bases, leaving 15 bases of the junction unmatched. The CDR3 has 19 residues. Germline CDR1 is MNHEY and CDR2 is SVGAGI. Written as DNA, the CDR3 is TGTGCCAGCAGTTGCTGGCAACCTCAAGGCGGGGGGGCCTACAATGAGCAGTTCTTC. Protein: CASSCWQPQGGGAYNEQFF.

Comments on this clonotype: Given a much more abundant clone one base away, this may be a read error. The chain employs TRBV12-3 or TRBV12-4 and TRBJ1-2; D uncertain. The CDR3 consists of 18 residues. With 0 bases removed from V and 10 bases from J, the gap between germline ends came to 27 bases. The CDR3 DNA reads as TGTGCCAGCAGTTTAGCGCACACAGCTCTCACCTACTATGGTGACTACACCTTC. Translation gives CASSLAHTALTYYGDYTF.

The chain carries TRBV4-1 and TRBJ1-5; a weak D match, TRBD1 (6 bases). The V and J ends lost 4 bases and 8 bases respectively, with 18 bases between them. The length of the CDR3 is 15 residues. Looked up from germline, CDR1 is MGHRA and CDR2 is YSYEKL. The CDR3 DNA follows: TGCGCCAGCAGCCCTGGTGAAAGGGGGGGGGAGCCCCAGCATTTT. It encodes CASSPGERGGEPQHF.

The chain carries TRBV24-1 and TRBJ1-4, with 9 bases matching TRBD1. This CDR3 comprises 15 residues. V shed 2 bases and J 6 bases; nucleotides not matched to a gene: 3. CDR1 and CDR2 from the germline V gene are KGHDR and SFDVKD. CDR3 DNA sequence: TGTGCCACCAGTGATTCGCGGGACAGGGATGAAAAACTGTTTTTT. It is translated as CATSDSRDRDEKLFF.

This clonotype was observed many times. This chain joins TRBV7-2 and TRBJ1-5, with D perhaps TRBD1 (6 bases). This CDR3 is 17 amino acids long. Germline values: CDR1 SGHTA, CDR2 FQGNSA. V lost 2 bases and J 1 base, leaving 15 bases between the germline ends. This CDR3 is CASSLYLGGRSNQPQHF. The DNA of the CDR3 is TGTGCCAGCAGCTTATATTTGGGGGGCCGGAGCAATCAGCCCCAGCATTTT.

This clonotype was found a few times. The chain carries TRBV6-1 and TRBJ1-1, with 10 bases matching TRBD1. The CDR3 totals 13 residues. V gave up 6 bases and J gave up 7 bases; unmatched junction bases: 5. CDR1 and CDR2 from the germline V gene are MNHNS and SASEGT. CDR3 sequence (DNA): TGTGCCAGCAGGTCGGGACAGGGGATTGAAGCTTTCTTT. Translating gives CASRSGQGIEAFF.

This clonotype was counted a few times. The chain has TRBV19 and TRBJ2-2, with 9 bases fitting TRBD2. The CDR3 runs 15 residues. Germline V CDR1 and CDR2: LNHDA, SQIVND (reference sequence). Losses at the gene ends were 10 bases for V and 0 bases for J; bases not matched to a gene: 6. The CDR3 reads CAIGTSSSNTGELFF. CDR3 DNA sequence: TGTGCCATTGGGACTAGCTCGTCGAACACCGGGGAGCTGTTTTTT.

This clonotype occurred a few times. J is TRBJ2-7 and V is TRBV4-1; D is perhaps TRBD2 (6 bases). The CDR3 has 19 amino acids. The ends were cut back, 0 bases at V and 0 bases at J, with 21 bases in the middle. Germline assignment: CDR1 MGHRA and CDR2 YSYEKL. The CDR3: CASSQDPPMGGISSYEQYF. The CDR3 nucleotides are TGCGCCAGCAGCCAAGACCCCCCCATGGGAGGCATAAGCTCCTACGAGCAGTACTTC.

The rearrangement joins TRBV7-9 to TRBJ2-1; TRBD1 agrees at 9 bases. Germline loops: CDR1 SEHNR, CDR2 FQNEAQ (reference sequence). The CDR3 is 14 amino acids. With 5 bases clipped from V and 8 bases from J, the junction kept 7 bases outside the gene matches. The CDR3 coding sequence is TGTGCCAGCAGCCCACAGGGGGCTTATTATGAGCAGTTCTTC. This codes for CASSPQGAYYEQFF.

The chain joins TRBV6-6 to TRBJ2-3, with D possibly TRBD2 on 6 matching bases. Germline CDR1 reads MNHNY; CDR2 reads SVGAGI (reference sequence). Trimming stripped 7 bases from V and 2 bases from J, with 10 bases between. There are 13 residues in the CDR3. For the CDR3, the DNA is TGTGCCAGCAAGGGGACTTACACAGATACGCAGTATTTT. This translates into CASKGTYTDTQYF.

The CDR3 nucleotides read TGTGCCACCAGTTCCCGGGAGGGGCCGCCTGAAGCTTTCTTT. It codes for CATSSREGPPEAFF. This chain links TRBV24-1 with TRBJ1-1; tentative D call: TRBD1 (5 bases). Trimming removed 6 bases from V and 6 bases from J, with 16 bases in between. The germline V gene encodes CDR1 KGHDR and CDR2 SFDVKD. This CDR3 contains 14 residues.

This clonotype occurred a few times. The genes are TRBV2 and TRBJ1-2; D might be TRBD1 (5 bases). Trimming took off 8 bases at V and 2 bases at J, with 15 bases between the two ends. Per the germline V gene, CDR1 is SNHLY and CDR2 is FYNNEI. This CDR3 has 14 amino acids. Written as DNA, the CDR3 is TGTGCCAGCGTACAGGCCTTATGGAACTATGGCTACACCTTC. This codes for CASVQALWNYGYTF. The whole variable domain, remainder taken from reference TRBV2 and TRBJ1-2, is EPEVTQTPSHQVTQMGQEVILRCVPISNHLYFYWYRQILGQKVEFLVSFYNNEISEKSEIFDDQFSVERPDGSNFTLKIRSTKLEDSAMYFCASVQALWNYGYTFGSGTRLTVV.

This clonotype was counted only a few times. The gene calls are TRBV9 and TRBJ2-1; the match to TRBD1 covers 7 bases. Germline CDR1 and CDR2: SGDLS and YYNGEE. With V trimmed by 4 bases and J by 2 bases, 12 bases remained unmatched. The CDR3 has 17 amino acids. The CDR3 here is CASSFLSGTDPYNEQFF. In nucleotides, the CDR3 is TGTGCCAGCAGCTTCCTATCCGGGACAGACCCCTACAATGAGCAGTTCTTC.

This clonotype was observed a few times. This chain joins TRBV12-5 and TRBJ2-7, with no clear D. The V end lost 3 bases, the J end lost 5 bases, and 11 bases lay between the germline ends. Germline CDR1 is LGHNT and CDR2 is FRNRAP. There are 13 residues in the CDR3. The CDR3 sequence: CASGLGLLNEQYF. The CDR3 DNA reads TGTGCTAGTGGTTTAGGCCTCTTGAACGAGCAGTACTTC.

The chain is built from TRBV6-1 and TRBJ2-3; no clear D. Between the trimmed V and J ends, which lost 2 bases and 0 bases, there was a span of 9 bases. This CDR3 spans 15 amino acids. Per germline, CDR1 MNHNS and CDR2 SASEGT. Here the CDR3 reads CASSEYRTSTDTQYF. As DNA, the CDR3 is TGTGCCAGCAGTGAATATCGTACTAGCACAGATACGCAGTATTTT.

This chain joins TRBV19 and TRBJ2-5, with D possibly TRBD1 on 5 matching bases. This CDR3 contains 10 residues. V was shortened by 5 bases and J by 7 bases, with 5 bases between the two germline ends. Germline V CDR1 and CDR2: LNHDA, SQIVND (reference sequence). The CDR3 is CASSGATQYF. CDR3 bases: TGTGCCAGTAGTGGGGCGACCCAGTACTTC.

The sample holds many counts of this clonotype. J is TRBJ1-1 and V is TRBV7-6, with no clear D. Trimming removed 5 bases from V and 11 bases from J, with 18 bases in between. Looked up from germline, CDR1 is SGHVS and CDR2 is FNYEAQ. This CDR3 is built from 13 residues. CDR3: CASSLTGMGWAFF. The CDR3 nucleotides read TGTGCCAGCAGCCTGACCGGGATGGGGTGGGCTTTCTTT.

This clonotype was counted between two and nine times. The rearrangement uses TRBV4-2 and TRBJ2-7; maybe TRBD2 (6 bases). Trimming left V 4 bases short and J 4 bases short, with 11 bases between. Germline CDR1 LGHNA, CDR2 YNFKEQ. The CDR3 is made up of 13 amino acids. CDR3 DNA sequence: TGTGCCAGCAGCCCGGGACTGCAGTACGAGCAGTACGTC. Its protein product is CASSPGLQYEQYV.

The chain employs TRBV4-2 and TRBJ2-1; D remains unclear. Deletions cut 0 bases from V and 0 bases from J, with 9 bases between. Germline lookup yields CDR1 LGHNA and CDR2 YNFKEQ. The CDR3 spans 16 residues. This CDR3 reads CASSQEGISSYNEQFF. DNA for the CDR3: TGTGCCAGCAGCCAAGAGGGCATTAGCTCCTACAATGAGCAGTTCTTC.